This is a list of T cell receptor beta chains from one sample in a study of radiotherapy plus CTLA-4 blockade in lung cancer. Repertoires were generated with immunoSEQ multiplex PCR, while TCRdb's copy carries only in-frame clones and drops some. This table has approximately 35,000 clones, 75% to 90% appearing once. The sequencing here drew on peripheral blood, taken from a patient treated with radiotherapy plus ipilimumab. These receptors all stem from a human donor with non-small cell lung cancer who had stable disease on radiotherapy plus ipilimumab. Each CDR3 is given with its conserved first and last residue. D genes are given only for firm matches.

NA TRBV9 CASSVDWGGNQPQHF
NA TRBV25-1 CASSEYGESTEAFF
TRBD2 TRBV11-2 CASSSIRRLAGGYTDTQYF
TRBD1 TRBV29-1 CSVEDQGAAYEQYF
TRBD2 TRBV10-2 CASSESFREGDTQYF
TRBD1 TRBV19 CASSFQSQGATEAFF
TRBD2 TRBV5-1 CASSLGTSGTADTQYF
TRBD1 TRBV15 CATSRDRGKEKLFF
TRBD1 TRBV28 CASTQTGRYEQYF
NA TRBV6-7 CASSYIDNTEAFF
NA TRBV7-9 CASSSPTGRSGELFF
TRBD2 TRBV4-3 CASSHGGSSGANVLTF
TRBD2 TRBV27 CASSLSAGGLSSYNEQFF
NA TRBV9 CASSATGSYEQYF
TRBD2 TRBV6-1 CASSGGAGGPWEQFF
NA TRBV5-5 CASSLHRASNQPQHF
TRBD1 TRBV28 CASSPGGQGAGYTF